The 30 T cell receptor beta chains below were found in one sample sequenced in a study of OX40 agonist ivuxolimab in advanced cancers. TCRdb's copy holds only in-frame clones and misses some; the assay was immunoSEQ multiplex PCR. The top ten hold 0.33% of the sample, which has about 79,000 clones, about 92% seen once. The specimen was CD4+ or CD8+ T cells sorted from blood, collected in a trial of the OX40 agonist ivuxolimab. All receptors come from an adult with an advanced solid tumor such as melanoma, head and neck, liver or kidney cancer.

CDR3 protein: CASSQVPPVSSDEQFF. The CDR3 nucleotides are TGCGCCAGCAGCCAAGTCCCACCAGTGTCGAGCGATGAGCAGTTCTTC. This chain links TRBV4-1 with TRBJ2-1; no definite D call. CDR1 MGHRA and CDR2 YSYEKL come from the germline V gene. V lost 1 base and J lost 8, with 18 bases in between. The CDR3 loop spans 16 amino acids.

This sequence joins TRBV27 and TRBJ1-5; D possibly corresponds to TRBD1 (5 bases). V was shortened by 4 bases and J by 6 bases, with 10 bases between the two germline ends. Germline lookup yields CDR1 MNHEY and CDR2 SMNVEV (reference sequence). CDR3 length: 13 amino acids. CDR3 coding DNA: TGTGCCAGCAGTTCACTCGACAGTCAGCCCCAGCATTTT. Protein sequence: CASSSLDSQPQHF.

CDR3 in amino acids: CASSIRGTDQPQHF. DNA for the CDR3: TGTGCCAGTAGTATTCGAGGGACAGATCAGCCCCAGCATTTT. The rearrangement uses TRBV19 and TRBJ1-5; TRBD1 aligns across 7 bases. The CDR3 extends over 14 amino acids. Germline V lookup: CDR1 LNHDA, CDR2 SQIVND (reference sequence). The J segment lost 5 bases and the V segment lost 3 bases, leaving 4 bases of the junction unmatched.

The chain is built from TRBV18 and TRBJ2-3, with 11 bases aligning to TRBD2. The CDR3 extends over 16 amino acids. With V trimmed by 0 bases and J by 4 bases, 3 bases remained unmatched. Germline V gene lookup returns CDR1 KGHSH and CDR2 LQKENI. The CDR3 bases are TGTGCCAGCTCACCACCACTAGCGGGGGACCCAGATACGCAGTATTTT. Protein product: CASSPPLAGDPDTQYF. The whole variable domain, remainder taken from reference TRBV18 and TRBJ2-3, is NAGVMQNPRHLVRRRGQEARLRCSPMKGHSHVYWYRQLPEEGLKFMVYLQKENIIDESGMPKERFSAEFPKEGPSILRIQQVVRGDSAAYFCASSPPLAGDPDTQYFGPGTRLTVL.

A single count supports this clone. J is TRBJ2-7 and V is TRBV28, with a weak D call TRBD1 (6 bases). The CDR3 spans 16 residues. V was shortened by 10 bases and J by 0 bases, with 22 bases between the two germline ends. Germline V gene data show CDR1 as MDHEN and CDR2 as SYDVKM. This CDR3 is CATQTPGHLSSYEQYV. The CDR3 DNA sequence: TGTGCCACCCAAACCCCGGGACACTTGAGCTCCTACGAGCAGTACGTC.

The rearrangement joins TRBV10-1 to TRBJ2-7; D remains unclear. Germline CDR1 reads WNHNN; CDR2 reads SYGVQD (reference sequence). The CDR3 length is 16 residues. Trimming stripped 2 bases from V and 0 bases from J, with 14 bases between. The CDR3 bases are TGCGCCAGCAGTGAGCCCCAGAATCCGAGCTCCTACGAGCAGTACGTC. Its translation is CASSEPQNPSSYEQYV.

CDR3 protein: CASSETRGELFF. The CDR3 DNA reads as TGTGCCAGCAGTGAAACGCGCGGGGAGCTGTTTTTT. V is TRBV6-5 and J is TRBJ2-2, with D hard to call. V lost 5 bases to trimming and J lost 7 bases, with 8 bases between them. Germline-derived CDR1 and CDR2 are MNHEY and SVGAGI. CDR3 size: 12 residues.

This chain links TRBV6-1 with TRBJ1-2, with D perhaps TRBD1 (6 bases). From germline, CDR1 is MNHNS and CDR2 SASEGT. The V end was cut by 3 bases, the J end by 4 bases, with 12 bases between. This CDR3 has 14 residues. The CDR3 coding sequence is TGTGCCAGCAGTGAGGACAGCGGTCTCTATGGCTACACCTTC. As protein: CASSEDSGLYGYTF.

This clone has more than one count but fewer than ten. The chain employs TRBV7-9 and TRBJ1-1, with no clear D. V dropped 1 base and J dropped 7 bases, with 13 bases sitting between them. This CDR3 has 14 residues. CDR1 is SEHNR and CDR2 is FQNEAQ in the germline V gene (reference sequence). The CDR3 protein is CASSLGGSVLEAFF. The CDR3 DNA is TGTGCCAGCAGCTTAGGAGGCAGCGTCCTTGAAGCTTTCTTT.

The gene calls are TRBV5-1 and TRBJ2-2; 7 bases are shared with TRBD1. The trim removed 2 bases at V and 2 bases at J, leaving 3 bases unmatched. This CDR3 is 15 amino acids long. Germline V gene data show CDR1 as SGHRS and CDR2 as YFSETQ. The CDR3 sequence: CASSLTGDNTGELFF. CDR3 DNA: TGCGCCAGCAGCTTAACAGGGGATAACACCGGGGAGCTGTTTTTT.

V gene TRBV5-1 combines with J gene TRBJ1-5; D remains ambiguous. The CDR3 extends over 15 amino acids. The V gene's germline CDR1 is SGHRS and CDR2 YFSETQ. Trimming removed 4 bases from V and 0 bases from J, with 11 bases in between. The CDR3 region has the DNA TGCGCCAGCAGCCTCTACGGTGATAGCAATCAGCCCCAGCATTTT. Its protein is CASSLYGDSNQPQHF.

The CDR3: CASSLKVGLNNEQFF. CDR3 sequence (DNA): TGTGCCAGCAGCTTAAAGGTAGGGTTGAACAATGAGCAGTTCTTC. V and J are TRBV7-3 and TRBJ2-1; D not certain. The germline gives CDR1 SGHTA, CDR2 FQGTGA. The CDR3 extends over 15 amino acids. V was shortened by 1 base and J by 5 bases, with 12 bases between the two germline ends.

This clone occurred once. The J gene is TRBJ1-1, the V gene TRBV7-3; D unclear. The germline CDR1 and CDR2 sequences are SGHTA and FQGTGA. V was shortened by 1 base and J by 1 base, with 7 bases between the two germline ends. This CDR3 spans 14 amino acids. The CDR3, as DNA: TGTGCCAGCAGCTTAATTGGAGGGAACACTGAAGCTTTCTTT. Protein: CASSLIGGNTEAFF.

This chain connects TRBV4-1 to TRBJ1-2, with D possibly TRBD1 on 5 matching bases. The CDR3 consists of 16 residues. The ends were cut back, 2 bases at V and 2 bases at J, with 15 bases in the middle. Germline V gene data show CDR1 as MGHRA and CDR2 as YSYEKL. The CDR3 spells CASSQRLRGRNYGYTF. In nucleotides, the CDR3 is TGCGCCAGCAGCCAACGCTTAAGGGGAAGGAACTATGGCTACACCTTC.

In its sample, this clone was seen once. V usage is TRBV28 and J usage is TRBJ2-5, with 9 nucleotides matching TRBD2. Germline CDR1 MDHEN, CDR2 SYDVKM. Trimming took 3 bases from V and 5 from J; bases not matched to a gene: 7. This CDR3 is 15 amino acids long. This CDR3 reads CASSFAGGRRETQYF. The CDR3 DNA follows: TGTGCCAGCAGTTTCGCGGGGGGGCGGCGGGAGACCCAGTACTTC.

CDR3 protein: CASNKAGQTNYGYTF. Written as DNA, the CDR3 is TGTGCCAGCAATAAGGCGGGACAAACTAACTATGGCTACACCTTC. This chain links TRBV27 with TRBJ1-2; D may be TRBD1 (6 bases). CDR3 length: 15 amino acids. V lost 7 bases and J lost 0, with 15 bases in between. CDR1 and CDR2 from the germline V gene are MNHEY and SMNVEV (reference sequence).

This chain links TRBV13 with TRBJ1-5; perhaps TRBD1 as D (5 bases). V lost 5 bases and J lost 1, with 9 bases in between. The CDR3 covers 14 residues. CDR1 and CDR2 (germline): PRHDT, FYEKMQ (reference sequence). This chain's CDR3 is CASSPGPSNQPQHF. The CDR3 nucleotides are TGTGCCAGCAGCCCGGGACCCAGCAATCAGCCCCAGCATTTT.

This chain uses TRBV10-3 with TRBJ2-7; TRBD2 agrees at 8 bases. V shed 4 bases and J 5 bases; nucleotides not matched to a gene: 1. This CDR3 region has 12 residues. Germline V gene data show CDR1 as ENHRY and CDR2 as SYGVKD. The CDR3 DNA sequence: TGTGCCATCAGTGGAGCGGGGGACGAGCAGTACGTC. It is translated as CAISGAGDEQYV.

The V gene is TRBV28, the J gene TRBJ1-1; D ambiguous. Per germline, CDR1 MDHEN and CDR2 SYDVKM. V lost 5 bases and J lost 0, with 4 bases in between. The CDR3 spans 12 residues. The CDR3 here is CASSVVNTEAFF. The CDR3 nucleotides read TGTGCCAGCAGTGTCGTGAACACTGAAGCTTTCTTT.

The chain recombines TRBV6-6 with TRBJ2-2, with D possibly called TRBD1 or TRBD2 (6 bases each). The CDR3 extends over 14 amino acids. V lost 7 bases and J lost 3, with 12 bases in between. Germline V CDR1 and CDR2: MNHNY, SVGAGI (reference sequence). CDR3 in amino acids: CASTGGGYTGELFF. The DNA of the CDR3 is TGTGCCAGCACAGGAGGGGGGTACACCGGGGAGCTGTTTTTT.

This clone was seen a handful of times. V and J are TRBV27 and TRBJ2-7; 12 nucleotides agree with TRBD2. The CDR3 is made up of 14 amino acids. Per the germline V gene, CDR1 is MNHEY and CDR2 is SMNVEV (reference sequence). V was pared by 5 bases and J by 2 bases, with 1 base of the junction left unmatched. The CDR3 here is CASSRTSGAYEQYV. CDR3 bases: TGTGCCAGCAGTAGGACTAGCGGGGCCTACGAGCAGTACGTC.

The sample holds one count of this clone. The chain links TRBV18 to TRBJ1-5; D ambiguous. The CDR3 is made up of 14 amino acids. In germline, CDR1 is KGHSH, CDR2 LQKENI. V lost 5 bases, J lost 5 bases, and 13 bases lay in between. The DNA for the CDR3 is TGTGCCAGCTCATCAAAAGTGGGAGATCAGCCCCAGCATTTT. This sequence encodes CASSSKVGDQPQHF.

CDR3 in amino acids: CASSKPQGPKTVNEQFF. CDR3 DNA sequence: TGTGCCAGCAGCAAACCACAGGGCCCCAAAACGGTCAATGAGCAGTTCTTC. The J gene is TRBJ2-1, the V gene TRBV21-1; TRBD1, as called in the table, went unchecked against the DNA. TRBV21-1 is recorded as a pseudogene. The CDR3 runs to 17 residues.

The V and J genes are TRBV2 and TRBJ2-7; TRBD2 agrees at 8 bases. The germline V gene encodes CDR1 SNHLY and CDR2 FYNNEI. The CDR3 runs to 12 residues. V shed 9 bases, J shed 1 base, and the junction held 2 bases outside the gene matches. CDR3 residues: CASTSGSYEQYF. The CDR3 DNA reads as TGTGCCAGTACTAGCGGATCCTACGAGCAGTACTTC.

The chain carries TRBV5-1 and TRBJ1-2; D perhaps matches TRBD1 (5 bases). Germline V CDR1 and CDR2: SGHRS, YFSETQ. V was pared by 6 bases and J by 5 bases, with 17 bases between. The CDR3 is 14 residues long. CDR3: CASKGDRTGYGYTF. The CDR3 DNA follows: TGCGCCAGCAAAGGGGACCGTACCGGGTATGGCTACACCTTC.

CDR3 DNA sequence: TGTGCCAGCAGCTTTCGAAGCGGGGCCCGTAACACTGAAGCTTTCTTT. Translation gives CASSFRSGARNTEAFF. The J gene is TRBJ1-1, the V gene TRBV7-8; D is perhaps TRBD1 (5 bases). Trimming took off 3 bases at V and 2 bases at J, with 16 bases between the two ends. The germline CDR1 and CDR2 sequences are SGHVS and FQNEAQ. The CDR3 is made up of 16 amino acids.

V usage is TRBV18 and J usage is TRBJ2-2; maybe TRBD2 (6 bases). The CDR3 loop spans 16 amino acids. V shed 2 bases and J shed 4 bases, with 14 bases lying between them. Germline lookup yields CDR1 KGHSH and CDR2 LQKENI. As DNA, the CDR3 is TGTGCCAGCTCACCAGCCAACAGGAGGGCCACCGGGGAGCTGTTTTTT. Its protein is CASSPANRRATGELFF.

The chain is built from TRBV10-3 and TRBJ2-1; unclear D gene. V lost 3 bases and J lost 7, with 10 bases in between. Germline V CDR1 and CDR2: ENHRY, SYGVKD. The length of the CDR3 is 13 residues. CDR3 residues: CAISERFWNEQFF. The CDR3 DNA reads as TGTGCCATCAGTGAAAGGTTTTGGAATGAGCAGTTCTTC.

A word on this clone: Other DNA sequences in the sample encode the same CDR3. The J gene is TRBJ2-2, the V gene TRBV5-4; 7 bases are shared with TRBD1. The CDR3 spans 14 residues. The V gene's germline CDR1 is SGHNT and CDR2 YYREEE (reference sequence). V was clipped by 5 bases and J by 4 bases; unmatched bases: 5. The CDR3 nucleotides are TGTGCCAGCAGTTATTACAGGGGCACCGGGGAGCTGTTTTTT. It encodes CASSYYRGTGELFF.

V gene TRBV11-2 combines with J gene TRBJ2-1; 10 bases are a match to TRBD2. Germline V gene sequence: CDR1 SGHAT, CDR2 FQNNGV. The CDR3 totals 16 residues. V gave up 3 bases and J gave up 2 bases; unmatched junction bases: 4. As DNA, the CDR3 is TGTGCCAGCAGCTTCGAGCGGGGGGGCACCTACAATGAGCAGTTCTTC. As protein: CASSFERGGTYNEQFF.